This T cell receptor beta chain was sequenced for a study of blood T cells in healthy people across ages. Using a J-beta primer mix together with a sample-barcoded 5' primer, a second PCR was run for roughly 7 to 12 cycles. TCRdb re-called the 5' RACE reads through MiXCR, storing one row per CDR3 protein. Of about 1.6 million distinct CDR3 sequences in the sample, about 31% were seen once. The sample was blood. The receptor's source is a woman aged 25 to 39 in good health.

The CDR3 region is CASSQTIRDLSHEQYF. CDR3 DNA: TGTGCCAGCAGCCAAACGATCAGGGATCTTTCCCACGAGCAGTACTTC. J is TRBJ2-7 and V is TRBV5-5; perhaps TRBD1 as D (5 bases). The germline V gene has CDR1 SGHKS and CDR2 YYEKEE (reference sequence). V was pared by 4 bases and J by 5 bases, with 22 bases between. The CDR3 has 16 residues.